This T cell receptor (beta chain) was documented in a study of T cell responses to AZD1222 COVID-19 vaccine. Germline CDR1 reads SGHRS; CDR2 reads YFSETQ. The CDR3 extends over 15 amino acids. V was pared by 0 bases and J by 5 bases, with 11 bases between. Sequenced by immunoSEQ multiplex PCR; TCRdb stores in-frame clones only, minus some. The data show 140,000 or so clones, 70% to 90% seen once. The sample consisted of peripheral blood, taken on day 0 of AZD1222 vaccination. The TCR was taken from an adult in good health. J is TRBJ1-4 and V is TRBV5-1; no clear D gene. CDR3 loop: CASSLGTTVNEKLFF. CDR3 nucleotide sequence: TGCGCCAGCAGCTTGGGCACCACAGTCAATGAAAAACTGTTTTTT.